This T cell receptor (beta chain) was documented in a study of T cells in Graves' hyperthyroidism and ophthalmopathy. Study observations and caveats: Prediction of ophthalmopathy progression came a median approximately 7 months pre-onset.

The TCR beta CDR3 regions underwent amplification using RNA transcripts as the source. Researchers ran a first-round RT-PCR on the TCR CDR3 using the HTBI primer set. TCRdb passed the multiplex PCR reads through MiXCR, listing each CDR3 protein once. In the table there are about 360,000 distinct CDR3 sequences, 15% to 17% of which are singletons. This clonotype was recorded many times. Its antigen is unknown. The CDR3 runs 14 residues. V was cut by 7 bases and J by 5 bases, with 16 bases left in between. The germline gives CDR1 SGHAT, CDR2 FQNNGV. The source of this sequence is a woman aged 18-35 years with Graves' hyperthyroidism that later progressed to Graves' ophthalmopathy. The V gene is TRBV11-2, the J gene TRBJ2-3; no definite D call. Sequencing was done on a sample of blood. CDR3 protein: CASNKEPKGDTQYF. The CDR3 nucleotides read TGTGCCAGCAACAAAGAACCCAAAGGAGATACGCAGTATTTT. Full variable domain (outside the CDR3, taken from reference TRBV11-2 and TRBJ2-3): EAGVAQSPRYKIIEKRQSVAFWCNPISGHATLYWYQQILGQGPKLLIQFQNNGVVDDSQLPKDRFSAERLKGVDSTLKIQPAKLEDSAVYLCASNKEPKGDTQYFGPGTRLTVL.